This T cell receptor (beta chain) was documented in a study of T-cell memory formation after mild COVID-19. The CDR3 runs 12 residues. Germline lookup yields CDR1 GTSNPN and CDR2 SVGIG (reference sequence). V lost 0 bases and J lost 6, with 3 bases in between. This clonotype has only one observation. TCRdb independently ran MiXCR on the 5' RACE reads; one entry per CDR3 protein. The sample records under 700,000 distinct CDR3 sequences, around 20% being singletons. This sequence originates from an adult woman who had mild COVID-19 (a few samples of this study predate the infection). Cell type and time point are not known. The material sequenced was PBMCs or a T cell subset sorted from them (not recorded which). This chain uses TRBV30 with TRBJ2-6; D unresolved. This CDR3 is CAWSVSANVLTF. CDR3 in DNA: TGTGCCTGGAGTGTATCGGCCAACGTCCTGACTTTC.